This T cell receptor (beta chain) was sequenced in a study of T cell changes during pregnancy in multiple sclerosis. Trimming removed 6 bases at V and 6 bases at J, with 12 bases between. The CDR3 contains 13 residues. Germline assignment: CDR1 MDHEN and CDR2 SYDVKM. Profiling relied on immunoSEQ multiplex PCR, and the TCRdb table lists in-frame clones only, not all of them. The sample lists approximately 35,000 clones; roughly nine tenths were seen once. V gene TRBV28 combines with J gene TRBJ1-5; tentatively, D is TRBD1 (6 bases). The sample in question was CD4+ T cells from peripheral blood mononuclear cells, obtained in the third trimester of pregnancy. The source is a female donor in good health, enrolled as a control in a pregnancy study. The CDR3 nucleotides read TGTGCCAGCAGGGAGGCAGGGGTTCAGCCCCAGCATTTT. Residues: CASREAGVQPQHF.